The next 19 T cell receptor beta chains were all read from a single sample in a study of T cell repertoires in cytomegalovirus infection. TCRdb reanalysed the reads using MiXCR and keeps one entry per CDR3 protein. The table lists about 300,000 distinct CDR3 sequences, about 25% of them singletons. The specimen sequenced was PBMCs. The receptors shown here come from a human donor in good health (CMV status not recorded). Some clones in this sample may be carry-over from other donors' samples.

This clonotype was found many times. CDR3 coding DNA: TGTGCCAGCAGCCACGGCCAAAGGGGGGAGACCCAGTACTTC. Amino acid sequence: CASSHGQRGETQYF. This chain connects TRBV7-2 to TRBJ2-5, with D perhaps matching TRBD1 (6 bases). The CDR3 spans 14 residues. CDR1 and CDR2 from the germline V gene are SGHTA and FQGNSA. Between the trimmed V and J ends, which lost 5 bases and 5 bases, there was a span of 15 bases. The complete variable domain, with remaining parts taken from reference TRBV7-2 and TRBJ2-5, reads GAGVSQSPSNKVTEKGKDVELRCDPISGHTALYWYRQSLGQGLEFLIYFQGNSAPDKSGLPSDRFSAERTGGSVSTLTIQRTQQEDSAVYLCASSHGQRGETQYFGPGTRLLVL.

This chain links TRBV6-5 with TRBJ2-7; the match to TRBD2 covers 10 bases. The CDR3 consists of 14 residues. The V segment lost 4 bases and the J segment 6 bases; nucleotides outside the gene matches: 6. CDR1 and CDR2 from the germline V gene are MNHEY and SVGAGI. CDR3 in DNA: TGTGCCAGCAGTTCGGAGCGGGAGGGCGCCGAGCAGTACTTC. Its translation: CASSSEREGAEQYF.

The J gene is TRBJ2-1, the V gene TRBV29-1; D remains unclear. The CDR3 sequence is 13 residues long. CDR1 is SQVTM and CDR2 is ANQGSEA in the germline V gene. The V end was cut by 6 bases, the J end by 5 bases, with 14 bases between. The DNA of the CDR3 is TGCAGCGTCCGACCGACAACGAACAATGAGCAGTTCTTC. Translating gives CSVRPTTNNEQFF.

The chain employs TRBV7-2 and TRBJ2-3; 8 nucleotides align to TRBD2. The ends lost 6 bases at V and 5 bases at J; junction bases unmatched: 4. This CDR3 has 13 residues. Germline assignment: CDR1 SGHTA and CDR2 FQGNSA. This CDR3 reads CASRAGGGDTQYF. The CDR3 DNA is TGTGCCAGCAGGGCGGGAGGAGGAGATACGCAGTATTTT.

The chain links TRBV6-2 or TRBV6-3 to TRBJ2-1; no definite D call. This CDR3 has 13 amino acids. Looked up from germline, CDR1 is MNHEY and CDR2 is SVGEGT. V lost 5 bases, J lost 3 bases, and 8 bases lay in between. The CDR3 region is CASSQDVYNEQFF. The DNA of the CDR3 is TGTGCCAGCAGTCAGGACGTCTACAATGAGCAGTTCTTC.

V usage is TRBV7-2 and J usage is TRBJ2-1; TRBD2 is a possible D gene (5 bases). Per germline, CDR1 SGHTA and CDR2 FQGNSA. The CDR3 runs to 16 residues. With 1 base removed from V and 2 bases from J, the gap between germline ends came to 12 bases. The chain's CDR3 is CASSLDTGSPYNEQFF. The CDR3 region has the DNA TGTGCCAGCAGCTTAGATACGGGGTCCCCCTACAATGAGCAGTTCTTC.

The J gene is TRBJ2-3, the V gene TRBV6-5, with a possible D match to TRBD1 (6 bases). The germline V and J ends were trimmed by 0 bases and 0 bases, with 7 bases remaining between them. Per germline, CDR1 MNHEY and CDR2 SVGAGI. The CDR3 extends over 15 amino acids. This CDR3 is CASSYSDRSTDTQYF. CDR3 coding DNA: TGTGCCAGCAGTTACTCCGACAGGAGCACAGATACGCAGTATTTT.

This clonotype has a handful of counts. Here the CDR3 DNA reads TGTGCCAGCAGCTTAGCGCTCGAGTCACCCCTCCACTTT. It translates to CASSLALESPLHF. The rearrangement joins TRBV7-2 to TRBJ1-6; the D is unclear. The length of the CDR3 is 13 residues. Germline assignment: CDR1 SGHTA and CDR2 FQGNSA. V lost 0 bases and J lost 10, with 7 bases in between.

This rearrangement joins TRBV10-3 to TRBJ1-1; 7 bases map to TRBD1. There are 15 residues in the CDR3. Germline CDR1 and CDR2: ENHRY and SYGVKD. With V trimmed by 1 base and J by 4 bases, 6 bases remained unmatched. For the CDR3, the DNA is TGTGCCATCAGTGAGTTGCAGCAGGGGGGCACTGAAGCTTTCTTT. It translates to CAISELQQGGTEAFF.

The chain joins TRBV5-1 to TRBJ2-6; D is unresolved. This CDR3 comprises 16 residues. The germline gives CDR1 SGHRS, CDR2 YFSETQ. Trimming left V 1 base short and J 0 bases short, with 8 bases between. The CDR3 protein is CASSLSTDSGANVLTF. As DNA, the CDR3 is TGCGCCAGCAGCTTGTCTACTGACTCTGGGGCCAACGTCCTGACTTTC.

This chain links TRBV10-3 with TRBJ1-1; maybe TRBD1 (6 bases). The CDR3 loop spans 13 amino acids. In germline, CDR1 is ENHRY, CDR2 SYGVKD. Trimming stripped 5 bases from V and 0 bases from J, with 7 bases between. Written as DNA, the CDR3 is TGTGCCATCAGTCAGGGGATGAACACTGAAGCTTTCTTT. Amino acid sequence: CAISQGMNTEAFF.

Notes on this clonotype: One base away lies a much larger clone, so this may be a sequencing read error. The gene calls are TRBV7-9 and TRBJ2-3; the D gene is possibly TRBD1 (6 bases). CDR3 size: 15 residues. In germline, CDR1 is SEHNR, CDR2 FQNEAQ (reference sequence). The CDR3 DNA reads as TGTGCCAGCAGCTTATCGACAGGAGGCACAGGTACGCAGTATTTT. Its protein product is CASSLSTGGTGTQYF.

This clonotype was found many times. This chain joins TRBV7-2 and TRBJ2-3; 11 bases line up with TRBD2. The CDR3 has 14 residues. Germline V gene sequence: CDR1 SGHTA, CDR2 FQGNSA. With V trimmed by 3 bases and J by 6 bases, 2 bases remained unmatched. The chain's CDR3 is CASSLRLAGDTQYF. The CDR3 coding sequence is TGTGCCAGCAGCTTGAGACTAGCGGGGGATACGCAGTATTTT.

V and J are TRBV5-4 and TRBJ2-2, with 14 bases aligning to TRBD2. The junction had 6 bases not matched to a gene; V was cut back by 4 bases and J by 7 bases. The CDR3 totals 16 residues. Germline V CDR1 and CDR2: SGHNT, YYREEE (reference sequence). The CDR3 sequence is CASSSGLAGGVGELFF. CDR3 coding DNA: TGTGCCAGCAGCAGTGGACTAGCGGGAGGCGTCGGGGAGCTGTTTTTT.

This clonotype was observed a few times. The rearrangement uses TRBV6-2 or TRBV6-3 and TRBJ1-5; 7 bases align to TRBD1. CDR1 is MNHEY, CDR2 SVGEGT, per germline. With 4 bases clipped from V and 4 bases from J, the junction kept 7 bases outside the gene matches. The length of the CDR3 is 15 residues. CDR3 region: CASSSPRDRNQPQHF. The CDR3 nucleotides are TGTGCCAGCAGTTCGCCTCGGGACAGAAATCAGCCCCAGCATTTT.

This clonotype showed up many times. This chain links TRBV7-8 with TRBJ2-3, with D hard to call. Trimming took off 5 bases at V and 4 bases at J, with 13 bases between the two ends. Germline V gene data show CDR1 as SGHVS and CDR2 as FQNEAQ. The CDR3 contains 14 residues. CDR3 residues: CASSPTPTPDTQYF. The CDR3 nucleotides are TGTGCCAGCAGCCCTACACCGACTCCAGATACGCAGTATTTT.

The chain recombines TRBV28 with TRBJ2-5, with TRBD1 matching 8 bases. V trimming: 6 bases; J trimming: 6 bases; junction bases outside the gene matches: 30. Germline assignment: CDR1 MDHEN and CDR2 SYDVKM. This CDR3 comprises 21 residues. CDR3 DNA: TGTGCCAGCAGCCCAGGACAGGGTCGGCCTAGCAGTCGAGGAGATAGAAAGACCCAGTACTTC. Amino acid sequence: CASSPGQGRPSSRGDRKTQYF.

This clonotype occurred a few times. The genes are TRBV27 and TRBJ2-7; 8 bases agree with TRBD1. Germline assignment: CDR1 MNHEY and CDR2 SMNVEV (reference sequence). The junction had 5 bases not matched to a gene; V was cut back by 4 bases and J by 3 bases. The CDR3 is 14 residues long. The CDR3 DNA reads TGTGCCAGCAGTTCCCCGACAGGGGACTACGAGCAGTACTTC. Translation: CASSSPTGDYEQYF.

The rearrangement uses TRBV28 and TRBJ1-5; no definite D call. This CDR3 is built from 12 residues. Germline V CDR1 and CDR2: MDHEN, SYDVKM. The CDR3 sequence: CALGPSNQPQHF. CDR3 DNA: TGTGCATTGGGTCCTAGCAATCAGCCCCAGCATTTT.